The 12 T cell receptor beta chains presented below share a single source sample, sequenced in a study of beta chain features in type 1 diabetes. Since all of the isolated RNA was reverse transcribed, expressed TCRB transcripts were what got sequenced. The method was immunoSEQ multiplex PCR; TCRdb's version includes in-frame clones alone and lacks a portion of them. The sample has more than 300,000 clones, roughly 12% seen once; the top ten hold more than 0.015%. The sample consisted of naive CD4+ T cells from blood. The receptors shown here come from a man between 18 and 35 years old in good health.

The sample holds many counts of this clone. The chain uses TRBV23-1 and TRBJ2-3; D ambiguous. TRBV23-1 is classed as an ORF, of uncertain function. V was shortened by 4 bases and J by 9 bases, with 17 bases between the two germline ends. The CDR3 runs to 14 residues. This CDR3 is CASSPREAQSTQYF. CDR3 bases: TGCGCCAGCAGTCCCCGAGAGGCCCAAAGCACGCAGTATTTT.

This clone was counted a few times. V usage is TRBV7-2 and J usage is TRBJ1-1; 7 positions agree with TRBD1. The CDR3 has 13 amino acids. J lost 8 bases, V lost 5 bases, and 8 bases had no gene match. Germline V gene sequence: CDR1 SGHTA, CDR2 FQGNSA. CDR3 sequence: CASSPRTGYEAFF. CDR3 sequence (DNA): TGTGCCAGCAGCCCGAGGACAGGCTACGAAGCTTTCTTT. The full variable domain, rest sourced from reference TRBV7-2 and TRBJ1-1, is GAGVSQSPSNKVTEKGKDVELRCDPISGHTALYWYRQSLGQGLEFLIYFQGNSAPDKSGLPSDRFSAERTGGSVSTLTIQRTQQEDSAVYLCASSPRTGYEAFFGQGTRLTVV.

V is TRBV18 and J is TRBJ2-1; 12 bases fit TRBD2. Looked up from germline, CDR1 is KGHSH and CDR2 is LQKENI. There are 15 residues in the CDR3. V gave up 6 bases and J gave up 9 bases; unmatched junction bases: 9. CDR3 DNA sequence: TGTGCCAGCTCCTTGGGACTAGCGGGCGAATCTGAGCAGTTCTTC. Residues: CASSLGLAGESEQFF.

The CDR3: CASRQGYWGYTF. The CDR3 DNA sequence: TGTGCCAGCAGGCAGGGTTATTGGGGCTACACCTTC. V and J are TRBV6-5 and TRBJ1-2; D might be TRBD1 (5 bases). This CDR3 comprises 12 residues. V lost 6 bases, J lost 8 bases, and 13 bases lay in between. Germline V gives CDR1 MNHEY, CDR2 SVGAGI.

The chain uses TRBV5-4 and TRBJ2-7; 7 bases are shared with TRBD1. CDR3 size: 13 residues. V lost 4 bases to trimming and J lost 2 bases; unmatched junction nucleotides: 3. Germline V CDR1 and CDR2: SGHNT, YYREEE (reference sequence). The CDR3 loop reads CASSLQGPYEQYF. CDR3 sequence (DNA): TGTGCCAGCAGCCTACAGGGGCCCTACGAGCAGTACTTC.

This clone occurred a few times. This sequence joins TRBV15 and TRBJ1-1, with D perhaps matching TRBD1 (5 bases). V was clipped by 0 bases and J by 4 bases, with 21 bases between them. The CDR3 contains 18 residues. Per the germline V gene, CDR1 is LNHNV and CDR2 is YYDKDF (reference sequence). For the CDR3, the DNA is TGTGCCACCAGCAGAGAGCCGGCGATTCAGGGAAGGCCCACTGAAGCTTTCTTT. It codes for CATSREPAIQGRPTEAFF. The full variable domain, completed using reference TRBV15 and TRBJ1-1, is DAMVIQNPRYQVTQFGKPVTLSCSQTLNHNVMYWYQQKSSQAPKLLFHYYDKDFNNEADTPDNFQSRRPNTSFCFLDIRSPGLGDTAMYLCATSREPAIQGRPTEAFFGQGTRLTVV.

This clone has a handful of counts. V is TRBV18 and J is TRBJ2-3; 7 bases are shared with TRBD1. J was trimmed by 3 bases and V by 0 bases; bases with no gene match: 12. Germline values: CDR1 KGHSH, CDR2 LQKENI. This CDR3 comprises 18 residues. Here the CDR3 DNA reads TGTGCCAGCTCACCACCTATACTAGACAGGGTGCGAACAGATACGCAGTATTTT. It codes for CASSPPILDRVRTDTQYF.

This chain joins TRBV7-9 and TRBJ2-7, with 9 positions matching TRBD2. Germline loops: CDR1 SEHNR, CDR2 FQNEAQ (reference sequence). The CDR3 covers 14 residues. V lost 4 bases to trimming and J lost 5 bases; unmatched junction nucleotides: 6. This CDR3 reads CASSSGLAIHEQYF. CDR3 nucleotide sequence: TGTGCCAGCAGCTCCGGACTAGCGATACACGAGCAGTACTTC.

This rearrangement joins TRBV18 to TRBJ1-5, with a tentative D call TRBD1 (5 bases). The V end was cut by 4 bases, the J end by 0 bases, with 13 bases between. There are 16 residues in the CDR3. Germline loops: CDR1 KGHSH, CDR2 LQKENI. CDR3 protein: CASSLPTGLSNQPQHF. CDR3 in DNA: TGTGCCAGCTCACTACCGACGGGACTTAGCAATCAGCCCCAGCATTTT.

The CDR3 here is CASTVGLAGSYEQYF. In DNA, the CDR3 is TGTGCCAGCACGGTGGGACTAGCGGGGTCGTACGAGCAGTACTTC. The chain couples TRBV5-6 to TRBJ2-7; 13 bases are a match to TRBD2. This CDR3 is 15 amino acids long. With 6 bases clipped from V and 4 bases from J, the junction kept 7 bases outside the gene matches. Germline V lookup: CDR1 SGHDT, CDR2 YYEEEE. Full variable domain (rest looked up from reference TRBV5-6 and TRBJ2-7): DAGVTQSPTHLIKTRGQQVTLRCSPKSGHDTVSWYQQALGQGPQFIFQYYEEEERQRGNFPDRFSGHQFPNYSSELNVNALLLGDSALYLCASTVGLAGSYEQYFGPGTRLTVT.

CDR3 amino acids: CASSSQPGIADTQYF. DNA of the CDR3: TGTGCCAGCAGCTCCCAGCCCGGGATCGCAGATACGCAGTATTTT. The chain joins TRBV7-3 to TRBJ2-3, with D possibly TRBD2 on 5 matching bases. This CDR3 region has 15 residues. Trimming took 4 bases from V and 4 from J, leaving 15 bases between them. CDR1 and CDR2 (germline): SGHTA, FQGTGA.

There are a few counts of this clone. This chain joins TRBV7-2 and TRBJ1-5, with D possibly matching TRBD1 (6 bases). Germline assignment: CDR1 SGHTA and CDR2 FQGNSA. This CDR3 contains 13 residues. Trimming shortened V by 7 bases and J by 5 bases, and 12 bases separated the two germline ends. The DNA of the CDR3 is TGTGCCAGCACCAATTACAGGGATCAGCCCCAGCATTTT. Its protein product is CASTNYRDQPQHF.